These 18 T cell receptor beta chains were sequenced from one sample in a study of blood T cells in healthy people across ages. Alongside a J-beta primer mix, a sample-barcoded 5' primer served in a second PCR lasting about 7 to 12 cycles. TCRdb redid the calling of the 5' RACE reads with MiXCR, one entry per CDR3 protein. The table includes 540,000 or so distinct CDR3 sequences, 27% detected once. Sequenced sample: blood. These receptors were taken from a woman in her 70s in good health.

The chain combines TRBV4-3 with TRBJ1-6; unclear D gene. Germline CDR1 and CDR2: LGHNA and YSLEER. V shed 3 bases and J shed 9 bases, with 21 bases lying between them. This CDR3 is 17 amino acids long. The CDR3 region is CASSQTMSGPSGSPLHF. The CDR3 DNA is TGCGCCAGCAGCCAGACTATGTCCGGGCCGTCGGGTTCACCCCTCCACTTT.

The chain uses TRBV7-6 and TRBJ2-5; 7 bases map to TRBD2. Germline lookup yields CDR1 SGHVS and CDR2 FNYEAQ. Germline trimming cut 3 bases from V and 6 bases from J; bases unmatched to any gene: 10. The CDR3 covers 15 residues. The CDR3 spells CASSFSGDSGKTQYF. The CDR3 nucleotides are TGTGCCAGCAGCTTCAGCGGGGACTCGGGAAAGACCCAGTACTTC.

The chain is built from TRBV12-3 or TRBV12-4 and TRBJ1-2; D is possibly TRBD1 (6 bases). The CDR3 sequence is 13 residues long. V was clipped by 5 bases and J by 8 bases, with 15 bases between them. The CDR3 DNA reads TGTGCCAGCAGTCGGACAGTGGTGGTAGGCTACACCTTC. Translated: CASSRTVVVGYTF.

This clonotype was observed a few times. V gene TRBV2 combines with J gene TRBJ2-5; unclear D gene. Germline V gene sequence: CDR1 SNHLY, CDR2 FYNNEI. The CDR3 length is 13 residues. Trimming cost V 6 bases and J 2 bases, with 10 bases left between them. CDR3 DNA: TGTGCCAGCAGGTTTGGAGTACAAGAGACCCAGTACTTC. Its translation is CASRFGVQETQYF.

The chain links TRBV9 to TRBJ2-3; 14 bases are shared with TRBD2. This CDR3 comprises 18 residues. Germline CDR1 SGDLS, CDR2 YYNGEE. V was pared by 4 bases and J by 0 bases, with 7 bases of the junction left unmatched. CDR3 amino acids: CASSLGLAGGPSTDTQYF. The CDR3 nucleotides are TGTGCCAGCAGCCTCGGACTAGCGGGGGGACCTAGCACAGATACGCAGTATTTT. The variable domain in full, completed from reference TRBV9 and TRBJ2-3, reads DSGVTQTPKHLITATGQRVTLRCSPRSGDLSVYWYQQSLDQGLQFLIQYYNGEERAKGNILERFSAQQFPDLHSELNLSSLELGDSALYFCASSLGLAGGPSTDTQYFGPGTRLTVL.

This clonotype was found a few times. This chain links TRBV2 with TRBJ1-4, with D perhaps matching TRBD1 (6 bases). V was pared by 5 bases and J by 5 bases, with 15 bases between. CDR3 length: 15 amino acids. Germline assignment: CDR1 SNHLY and CDR2 FYNNEI. The DNA of the CDR3 is TGTGCCAGCAGTATCTCGGGGGCGCCGAATGAAAAACTGTTTTTT. This codes for CASSISGAPNEKLFF.

This clonotype was observed a few times. V usage is TRBV20-1 and J usage is TRBJ1-1; tentatively, D is TRBD1 (5 bases). Germline values: CDR1 DFQATT, CDR2 SNEGSKA (reference sequence). With 0 bases removed from V and 4 bases from J, the gap between germline ends came to 6 bases. The CDR3 spans 12 residues. CDR3 nucleotide sequence: TGCAGTGCTAGAGATCAGGGCACTGAAGCTTTCTTT. Translation: CSARDQGTEAFF.

This clonotype was recorded once. V gene TRBV7-2 combines with J gene TRBJ2-3; 8 bases match TRBD2. Germline trimming cut 5 bases from V and 7 bases from J; bases unmatched to any gene: 11. CDR1 and CDR2 from the germline V gene are SGHTA and FQGNSA. The CDR3 has 15 residues. CDR3 nucleotide sequence: TGTGCCAGCAGCCAGAGCGGGGGCATCACTCATACGCAGTATTTT. Translated: CASSQSGGITHTQYF.

The chain has TRBV4-3 and TRBJ1-6; no reliable D call. Germline V gene lookup returns CDR1 LGHNA and CDR2 YSLEER. This CDR3 is built from 17 residues. Trimming stripped 1 base from V and 0 bases from J, with 10 bases between. CDR3 in DNA: TGCGCCAGCAGCCAAGCTCACGCGAGCTCCTATAATTCACCCCTCCACTTT. Translation: CASSQAHASSYNSPLHF.

A few counts support this clonotype. The rearrangement joins TRBV4-1 to TRBJ1-4; TRBD1 aligns across 7 bases. V was clipped by 4 bases and J by 5 bases; unmatched bases: 16. CDR3 length: 18 residues. From germline, CDR1 is MGHRA and CDR2 YSYEKL. The CDR3 loop reads CASSRRTNPGTVNEKLFF. In nucleotides, the CDR3 is TGCGCCAGCAGCCGCCGAACTAATCCCGGGACAGTGAATGAAAAACTGTTTTTT.

This clonotype showed up just a few times. CDR3: CASRGPYEQYF. As DNA, the CDR3 is TGTGCCAGCCGGGGCCCCTACGAGCAGTACTTC. The chain carries TRBV3-1 and TRBJ2-7; D may match TRBD1 or TRBD2 (5 bases each). The V gene lost 8 bases and the J gene lost 2 bases, with 7 bases spanning the gap. Germline V gives CDR1 LGHDT, CDR2 YNNKEL (reference sequence). The CDR3 is 11 amino acids.

This chain uses TRBV7-9 with TRBJ1-4; D remains ambiguous. CDR1 SEHNR and CDR2 FQNEAQ come from the germline V gene (reference sequence). The V end was cut by 7 bases, the J end by 10 bases, with 16 bases between. This CDR3 comprises 13 residues. The CDR3 region is CASTIHEGGKLFF. The DNA of the CDR3 is TGTGCCAGCACCATTCACGAGGGAGGAAAACTGTTTTTT.

The chain recombines TRBV9 with TRBJ2-7; TRBD1 aligns across 11 bases. Germline trimming cut 0 bases from V and 3 bases from J; bases unmatched to any gene: 5. This CDR3 is 16 amino acids long. From germline, CDR1 is SGDLS and CDR2 YYNGEE. CDR3 in DNA: TGTGCCAGCAGCGTAGGGTCCGGGACAGGGGGCTACGAGCAGTACTTC. Protein product: CASSVGSGTGGYEQYF.

The CDR3 bases are TGTGCCAGCAGCCCCGGCCTTAATTCACCCCTCCACTTT. Encoded protein: CASSPGLNSPLHF. The chain has TRBV3-1 and TRBJ1-6; D is unresolved. Germline V lookup: CDR1 LGHDT, CDR2 YNNKEL (reference sequence). The CDR3 has 13 residues. Trimming pared 4 bases from V and 6 bases from J, leaving 7 bases between.

This clonotype has a handful of counts. The chain links TRBV6-5 to TRBJ1-6; D not certain. Trimming pared 4 bases from V and 10 bases from J, leaving 8 bases between. This CDR3 spans 12 amino acids. Per germline, CDR1 MNHEY and CDR2 SVGAGI. CDR3 DNA: TGTGCCAGCAGTTTCGGGCGGTCACCCCTCCACTTT. The encoded protein is CASSFGRSPLHF.

This clonotype was seen only a few times. The V and J genes are TRBV3-1 and TRBJ2-5, with 10 bases that match TRBD2. CDR3 size: 19 residues. Germline V gives CDR1 LGHDT, CDR2 YNNKEL (reference sequence). The trim removed 1 base at V and 13 bases at J, leaving 24 bases unmatched. The CDR3 spells CASSQVDSGRSGGPPEWYF. The CDR3 bases are TGTGCCAGCAGCCAAGTTGATAGCGGGAGGTCCGGAGGGCCACCGGAGTGGTACTTC.

J is TRBJ2-2 and V is TRBV20-1; 12 bases match TRBD2. CDR3 size: 18 residues. Germline V CDR1 and CDR2: DFQATT, SNEGSKA (reference sequence). Unmatched junction bases numbered 8, after V lost 0 bases and J lost 3 bases. CDR3 sequence reads: CSARDRSSGGAYTGELFF. CDR3 coding DNA: TGCAGTGCTAGAGACCGTTCTAGCGGGGGGGCGTACACCGGGGAGCTGTTTTTT.

In this sample, this clonotype turned up a few times. The rearrangement links TRBV27 to TRBJ2-7, with D maybe TRBD1 (6 bases). Germline CDR1 reads MNHEY; CDR2 reads SMNVEV (reference sequence). This CDR3 comprises 14 residues. With 2 bases removed from V and 5 bases from J, the gap between germline ends came to 13 bases. The CDR3 sequence is CASSLIAGDHEQYF. The CDR3 DNA is TGTGCCAGCAGTTTAATCGCAGGGGATCACGAGCAGTACTTC.